This T cell receptor (beta chain) was observed in a study of blood T cell repertoires in COVID-19. The wider study: Nucleic acid was either cDNA or gDNA, and it came from T cells, B-cell-depleted T cells, or PBMCs.

This CDR3 is built from 17 residues. Germline CDR1 reads LNHDA; CDR2 reads SQIVND (reference sequence). The V segment lost 1 base and the J segment 5 bases; nucleotides outside the gene matches: 11. Original methodology: Researchers report that nucleated cell counts were estimated from reference gene primer amplification. Generated by immunoSEQ multiplex PCR, the TCRdb table keeps only in-frame clones and is missing some. V, J and clone size reflect that table, while D and trimming were determined from the DNA. Of fewer than 200,000 clones in the sample, more than 75% were seen once. The source is a woman between 18 and 29 years old who had recovered from COVID-19. Sequenced: peripheral blood. This chain joins TRBV19 and TRBJ2-7; 10 positions agree with TRBD1. The chain's CDR3 is CASSIGGTGESYHEQYV. Written as DNA, the CDR3 is TGTGCCAGTAGTATAGGCGGGACAGGGGAATCCTACCACGAGCAGTACGTC.